Below, 4 T cell receptor beta chains from the same sample are listed, as sequenced in a study of shared clonotypes between healthy human individuals. Produced via immunoSEQ multiplex PCR; TCRdb's table is partial and in-frame only. The sample holds some 2.1 million clones, 90% to 95% seen once. The sequencing sample was made of naive CD4+ T cells sorted from blood. Subset in this sample: CD45RA+ positively selected. All receptors come from a man between 18 and 29 years old in good health.

The J gene is TRBJ1-3, the V gene TRBV30; possible D gene TRBD1, 6 bases. Trimming shortened V by 3 bases and J by 3 bases, and 15 bases separated the two germline ends. The germline CDR1 and CDR2 sequences are GTSNPN and SVGIG (reference sequence). The CDR3 consists of 15 residues. CDR3 DNA: TGTGCCTGGAGCGGCCTCAGGGGAAATGGAAACACCATATATTTT. Translating gives CAWSGLRGNGNTIYF.

The chain couples TRBV4-1 to TRBJ2-1, with 12 nucleotides matching TRBD2. The J segment lost 0 bases and the V segment lost 1 base, leaving 4 bases of the junction unmatched. Germline-derived CDR1 and CDR2 are MGHRA and YSYEKL. The CDR3 totals 18 residues. The CDR3 bases are TGCGCCAGCAGCCAAGTGCCGACTAGCGGGAGCTCCTACAATGAGCAGTTCTTC. The encoded protein is CASSQVPTSGSSYNEQFF.

In the case of this clone: Other DNA sequences in this specimen translate into the identical CDR3. V gene TRBV28 combines with J gene TRBJ1-1; D gene unclear. V was cut by 1 base and J by 4 bases, with 7 bases left in between. This CDR3 spans 13 amino acids. Germline values: CDR1 MDHEN, CDR2 SYDVKM. The DNA for the CDR3 is TGTGCCAGCAGTTTATATAGAGGCACTGAAGCTTTCTTT. It translates to CASSLYRGTEAFF.

The genes are TRBV6-5 and TRBJ2-7; TRBD1 agrees at 7 bases. The CDR3 consists of 11 residues. Germline assignment: CDR1 MNHEY and CDR2 SVGAGI. The J segment lost 11 bases and the V segment lost 4 bases, leaving 5 bases of the junction unmatched. The CDR3 sequence is CASSSTGQEYF. CDR3 sequence (DNA): TGTGCCAGCAGTTCTACAGGACAGGAGTACTTC.